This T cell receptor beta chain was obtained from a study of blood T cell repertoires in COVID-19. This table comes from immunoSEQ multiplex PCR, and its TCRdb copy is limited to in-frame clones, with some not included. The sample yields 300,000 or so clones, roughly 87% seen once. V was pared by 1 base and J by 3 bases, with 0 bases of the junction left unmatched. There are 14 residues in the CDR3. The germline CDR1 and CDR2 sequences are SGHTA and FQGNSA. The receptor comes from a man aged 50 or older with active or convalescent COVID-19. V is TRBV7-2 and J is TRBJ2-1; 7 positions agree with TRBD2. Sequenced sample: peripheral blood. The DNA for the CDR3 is TGTGCCAGCAGCTTAGGGACTAGCTACAATGAGCAGTTCTTC. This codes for CASSLGTSYNEQFF.